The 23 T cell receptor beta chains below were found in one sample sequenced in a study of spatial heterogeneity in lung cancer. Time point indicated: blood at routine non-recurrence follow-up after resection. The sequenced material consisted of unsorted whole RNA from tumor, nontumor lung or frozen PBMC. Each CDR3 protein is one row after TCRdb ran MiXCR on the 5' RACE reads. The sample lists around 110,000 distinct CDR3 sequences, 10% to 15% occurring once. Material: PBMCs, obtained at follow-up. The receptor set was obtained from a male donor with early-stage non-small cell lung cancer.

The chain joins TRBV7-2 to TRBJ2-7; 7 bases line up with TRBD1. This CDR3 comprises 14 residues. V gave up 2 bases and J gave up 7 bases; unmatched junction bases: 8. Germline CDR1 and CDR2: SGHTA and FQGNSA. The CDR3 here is CASSLRPGQMEQYF. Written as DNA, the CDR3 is TGTGCCAGCAGCTTACGACCGGGACAGATGGAGCAGTACTTC.

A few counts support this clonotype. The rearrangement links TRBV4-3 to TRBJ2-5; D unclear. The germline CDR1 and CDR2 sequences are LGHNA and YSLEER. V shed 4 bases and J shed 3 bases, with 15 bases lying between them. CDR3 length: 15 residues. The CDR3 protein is CASSLRWPSEETQYF. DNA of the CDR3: TGCGCCAGCAGCCTTCGGTGGCCCAGCGAAGAGACCCAGTACTTC.

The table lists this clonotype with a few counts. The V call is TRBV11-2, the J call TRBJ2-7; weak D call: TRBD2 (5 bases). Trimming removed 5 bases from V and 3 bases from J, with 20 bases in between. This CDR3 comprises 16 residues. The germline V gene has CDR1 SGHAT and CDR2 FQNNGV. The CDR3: CASSPLAGRTYYEQYF. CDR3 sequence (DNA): TGTGCCAGCAGCCCCTTGGCGGGCAGAACTTACTACGAGCAGTACTTC.

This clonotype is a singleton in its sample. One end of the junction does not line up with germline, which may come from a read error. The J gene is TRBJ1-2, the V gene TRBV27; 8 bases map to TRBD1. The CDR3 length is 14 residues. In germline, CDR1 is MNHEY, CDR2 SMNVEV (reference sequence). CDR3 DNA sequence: TGTGCCTGCAGTTTAACCAGGGGGCTCGGAGGCTACACCTTC. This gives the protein CACSLTRGLGGYTF.

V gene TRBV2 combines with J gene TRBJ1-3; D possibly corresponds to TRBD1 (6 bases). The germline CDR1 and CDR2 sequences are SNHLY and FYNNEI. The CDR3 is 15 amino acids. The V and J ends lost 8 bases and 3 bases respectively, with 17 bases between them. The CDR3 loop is CASGEVRGHGNTIYF. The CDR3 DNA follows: TGTGCCAGCGGAGAAGTCAGGGGACATGGAAACACCATATATTTT.

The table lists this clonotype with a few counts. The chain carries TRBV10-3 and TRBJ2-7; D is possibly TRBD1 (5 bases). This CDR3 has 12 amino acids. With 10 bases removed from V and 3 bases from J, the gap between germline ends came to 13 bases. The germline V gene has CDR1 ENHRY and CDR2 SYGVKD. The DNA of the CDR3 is TGTGCCACCTCCAGGGTTGGCTACGAGCAGTACTTC. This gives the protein CATSRVGYEQYF.

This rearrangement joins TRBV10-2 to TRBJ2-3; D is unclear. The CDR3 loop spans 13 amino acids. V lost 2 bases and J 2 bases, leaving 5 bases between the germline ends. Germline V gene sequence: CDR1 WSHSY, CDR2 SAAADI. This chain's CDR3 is CASSETNTDTQYF. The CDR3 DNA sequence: TGCGCCAGCAGTGAGACGAACACAGATACGCAGTATTTT.

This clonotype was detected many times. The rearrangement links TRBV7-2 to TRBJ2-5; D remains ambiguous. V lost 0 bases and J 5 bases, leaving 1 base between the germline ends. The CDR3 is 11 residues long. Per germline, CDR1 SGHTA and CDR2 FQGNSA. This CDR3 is CASSLAETQYF. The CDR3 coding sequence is TGTGCCAGCAGCTTAGCGGAGACCCAGTACTTC.

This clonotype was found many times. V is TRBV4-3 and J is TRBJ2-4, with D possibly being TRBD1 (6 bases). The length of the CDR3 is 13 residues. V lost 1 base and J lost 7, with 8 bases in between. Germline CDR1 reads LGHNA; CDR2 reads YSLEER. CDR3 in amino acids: CASSQVQGNIQYF. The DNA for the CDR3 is TGCGCCAGCAGCCAAGTTCAGGGGAACATTCAGTACTTC.

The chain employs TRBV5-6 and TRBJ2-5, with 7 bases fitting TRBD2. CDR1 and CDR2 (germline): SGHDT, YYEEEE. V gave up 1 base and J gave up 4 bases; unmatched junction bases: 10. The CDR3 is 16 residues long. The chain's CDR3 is CASSLRIGLGGETQYF. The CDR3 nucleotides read TGTGCCAGCAGCTTGAGGATAGGACTAGGAGGAGAGACCCAGTACTTC.

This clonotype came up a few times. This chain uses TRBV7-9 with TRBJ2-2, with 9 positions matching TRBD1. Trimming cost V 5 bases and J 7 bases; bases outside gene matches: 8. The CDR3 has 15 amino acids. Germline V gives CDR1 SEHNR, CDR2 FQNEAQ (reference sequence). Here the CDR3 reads CASSRRDRVFGELFF. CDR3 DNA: TGTGCCAGCAGCCGCCGGGACAGGGTGTTCGGGGAGCTGTTTTTT.

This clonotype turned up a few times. The CDR3 DNA follows: TGTGCCAGCAGCCAAAACAGGGACGGCTACACCTTC. The encoded protein is CASSQNRDGYTF. The chain joins TRBV11-1 to TRBJ1-2, with TRBD1 as a possible D gene (6 bases). V was pared by 5 bases and J by 8 bases, with 12 bases between. This CDR3 is built from 12 residues. Per germline, CDR1 SGHAT and CDR2 FQDESV (reference sequence).

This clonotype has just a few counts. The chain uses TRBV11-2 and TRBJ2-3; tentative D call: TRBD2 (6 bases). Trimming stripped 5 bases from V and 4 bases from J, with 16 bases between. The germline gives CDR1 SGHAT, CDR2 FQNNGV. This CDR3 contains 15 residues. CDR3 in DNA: TGTGCCAGCAGCGACGCACCCGGGAGAGCAGATACGCAGTATTTT. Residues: CASSDAPGRADTQYF.

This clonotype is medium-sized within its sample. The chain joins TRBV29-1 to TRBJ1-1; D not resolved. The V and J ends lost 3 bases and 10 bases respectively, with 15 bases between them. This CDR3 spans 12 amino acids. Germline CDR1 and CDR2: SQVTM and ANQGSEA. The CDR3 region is CSVEYSGLLAFF. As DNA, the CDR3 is TGCAGCGTTGAGTACAGTGGGTTGTTAGCTTTCTTT.

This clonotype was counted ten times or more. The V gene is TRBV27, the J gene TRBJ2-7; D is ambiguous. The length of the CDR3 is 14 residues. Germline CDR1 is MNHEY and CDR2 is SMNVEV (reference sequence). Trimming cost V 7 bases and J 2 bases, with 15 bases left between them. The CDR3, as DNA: TGTGCCAGCATCGGGCAGAGTTTACCCTACGAGCAGTACTTC. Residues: CASIGQSLPYEQYF.

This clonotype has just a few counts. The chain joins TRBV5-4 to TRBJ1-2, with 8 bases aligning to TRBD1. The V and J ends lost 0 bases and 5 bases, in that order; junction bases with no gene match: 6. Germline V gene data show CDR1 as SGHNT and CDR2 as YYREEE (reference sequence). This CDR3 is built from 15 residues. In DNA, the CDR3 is TGTGCCAGCAGCTTGGTCGACAGGGGACAGTATGGCTACACCTTC. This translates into CASSLVDRGQYGYTF.

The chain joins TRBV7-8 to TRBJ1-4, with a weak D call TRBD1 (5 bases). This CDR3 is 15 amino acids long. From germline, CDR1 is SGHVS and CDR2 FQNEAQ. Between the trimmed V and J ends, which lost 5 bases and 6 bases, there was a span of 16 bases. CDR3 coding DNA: TGTGCCAGCAGCCACTTGACAGACTCGGATGAAAAACTGTTTTTT. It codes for CASSHLTDSDEKLFF. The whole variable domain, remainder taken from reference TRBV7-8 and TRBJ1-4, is GAGVSQSPRYKVAKRGQDVALRCDPISGHVSLFWYQQALGQGPEFLTYFQNEAQLDKSGLPSDRFFAERPEGSVSTLKIQRTQQEDSAVYLCASSHLTDSDEKLFFGSGTQLSVL.

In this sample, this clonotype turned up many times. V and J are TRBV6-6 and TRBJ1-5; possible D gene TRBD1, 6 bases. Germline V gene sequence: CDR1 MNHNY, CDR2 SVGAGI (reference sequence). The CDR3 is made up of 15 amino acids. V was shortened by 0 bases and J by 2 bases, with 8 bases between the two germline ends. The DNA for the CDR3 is TGTGCCAGCAGTTACTCGGGGGCCGGCAATCAGCCCCAGCATTTT. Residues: CASSYSGAGNQPQHF.

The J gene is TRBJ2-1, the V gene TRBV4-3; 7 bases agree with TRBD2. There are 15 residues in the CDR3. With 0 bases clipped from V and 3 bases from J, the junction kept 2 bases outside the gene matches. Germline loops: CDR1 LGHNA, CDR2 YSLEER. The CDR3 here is CASSQDRDYYNEQFF. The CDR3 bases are TGCGCCAGCAGCCAAGATCGGGACTACTACAATGAGCAGTTCTTC.

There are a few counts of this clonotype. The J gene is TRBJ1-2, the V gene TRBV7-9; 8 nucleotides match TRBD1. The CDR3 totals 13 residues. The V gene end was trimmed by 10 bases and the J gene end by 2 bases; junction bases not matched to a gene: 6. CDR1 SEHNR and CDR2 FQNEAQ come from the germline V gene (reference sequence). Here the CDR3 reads CATQGAANYGYTF. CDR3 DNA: TGTGCCACCCAGGGGGCCGCCAACTATGGCTACACCTTC.

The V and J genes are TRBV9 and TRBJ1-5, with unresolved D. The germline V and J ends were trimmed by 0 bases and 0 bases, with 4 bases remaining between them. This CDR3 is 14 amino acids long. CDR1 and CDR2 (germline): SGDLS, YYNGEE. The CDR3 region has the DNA TGTGCCAGCAGCGTAGGAGTTAGCAATCAGCCCCAGCATTTT. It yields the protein CASSVGVSNQPQHF.

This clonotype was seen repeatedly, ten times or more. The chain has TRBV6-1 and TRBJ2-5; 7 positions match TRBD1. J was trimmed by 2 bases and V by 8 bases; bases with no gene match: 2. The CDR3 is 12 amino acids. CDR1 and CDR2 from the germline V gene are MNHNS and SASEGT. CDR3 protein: CASPGQQETQYF. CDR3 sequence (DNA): TGTGCCAGCCCGGGACAGCAAGAGACCCAGTACTTC.

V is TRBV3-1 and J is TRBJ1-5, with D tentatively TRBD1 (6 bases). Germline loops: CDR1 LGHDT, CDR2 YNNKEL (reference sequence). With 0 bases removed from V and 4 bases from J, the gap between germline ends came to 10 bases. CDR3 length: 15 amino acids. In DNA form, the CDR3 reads TGTGCCAGCAGCCAAGAATGGACAGCTAATCAGCCCCAGCATTTT. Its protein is CASSQEWTANQPQHF.